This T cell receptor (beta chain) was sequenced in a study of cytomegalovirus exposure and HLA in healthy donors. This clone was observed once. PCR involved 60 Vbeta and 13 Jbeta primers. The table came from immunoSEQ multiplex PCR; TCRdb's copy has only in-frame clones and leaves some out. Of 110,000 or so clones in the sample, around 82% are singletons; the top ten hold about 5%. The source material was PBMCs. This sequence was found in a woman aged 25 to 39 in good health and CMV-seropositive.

In nucleotides, the CDR3 is TGTGCCAGCAGCTTTTCGGAATGGGGGCGAGGATCAGCTAACTATGGCTACACCTTC. Its protein is CASSFSEWGRGSANYGYTF. The rearrangement links TRBV11-3 to TRBJ1-2; TRBD1 is a possible D gene (6 bases). The V and J ends lost 3 bases and 0 bases respectively, with 23 bases between them. Germline V gene sequence: CDR1 SGHNT, CDR2 YENEEA. The CDR3 runs 19 residues.